This TCR beta chain appears in the sequencing data of a study of post-analysis software for immune sequencing data. Study results and caveats: Five TRBV segments were significantly more frequent in patients than in controls. TRBV5-6, TRBV5-1 and TRBV20-1 were among these segments. Significantly lower normalized Chao1 diversity was found in patients with multiple sclerosis relative to controls.

In regard to this clonotype: Its antigen is not known.

Prepared libraries of TCR beta cDNA carried unique molecular identifiers. A population of about 1 to 11 million T cells gave rise to 400,000 to 550,000 cDNA molecules. TCRdb re-analysed the PCR reads in MiXCR, keeping a single row per CDR3 protein. The data contain 650,000 to 900,000 distinct CDR3 sequences, approximately 44% of them singletons. The CDR3 is made up of 16 amino acids. J gave up 6 bases and V 2 bases, and 12 bases lay outside the gene matches. The V gene's germline CDR1 is DFQATT and CDR2 SNEGSKA (reference sequence). This receptor was identified in a girl under 18 with multiple sclerosis. The chain combines TRBV20-1 with TRBJ2-3; 9 bases align to TRBD2. Sequencing was carried out using blood. DNA of the CDR3: TGCAGTGCTAGATCATTAGCGGGAGCTTTTAGGGATACGCAGTATTTT. It encodes CSARSLAGAFRDTQYF.